This entry is about one T cell receptor beta chain. The sample comes from a study of B cell selection in AIRE deficiency. This CDR3 is built from 16 residues. V gave up 4 bases and J gave up 5 bases, with 17 bases separating them. The V gene's germline CDR1 is MGHRA and CDR2 YSYEKL. Regulatory T cells were sorted as CD4+CD25hiCD127low/negative cells. TCRdb keeps only in-frame clones here, not all; method: immunoSEQ multiplex PCR. In the table there are some 5,000 clones, around 87% of which are singletons. V gene TRBV4-1 combines with J gene TRBJ1-4; D may be TRBD1 (5 bases). The TCR was taken from a human donor with AIRE deficiency. The sequencing input was Tregs sorted from PBMCs. CDR3 DNA: TGCGCCAGCAGCCTAAATTCCGGGACGGTGAATGAAAAACTGTTTTTT. Residues: CASSLNSGTVNEKLFF.